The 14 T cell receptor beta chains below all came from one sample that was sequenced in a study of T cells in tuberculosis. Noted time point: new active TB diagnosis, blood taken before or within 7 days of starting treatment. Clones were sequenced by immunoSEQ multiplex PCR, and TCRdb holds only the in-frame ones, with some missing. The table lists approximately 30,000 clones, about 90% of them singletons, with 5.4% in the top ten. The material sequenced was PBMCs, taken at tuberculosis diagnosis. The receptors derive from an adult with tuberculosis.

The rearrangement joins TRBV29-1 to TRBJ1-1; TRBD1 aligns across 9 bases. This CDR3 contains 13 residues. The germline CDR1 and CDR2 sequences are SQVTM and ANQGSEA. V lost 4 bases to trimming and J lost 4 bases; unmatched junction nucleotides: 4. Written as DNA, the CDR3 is TGCAGCGTTGTGGCGGGACAGGGCACTGAAGCTTTCTTT. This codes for CSVVAGQGTEAFF.

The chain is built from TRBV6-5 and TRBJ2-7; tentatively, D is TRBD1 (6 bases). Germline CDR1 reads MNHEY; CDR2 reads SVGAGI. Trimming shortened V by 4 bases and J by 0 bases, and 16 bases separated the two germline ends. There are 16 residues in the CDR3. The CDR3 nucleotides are TGTGCCAGCAGTTCCCTTTGGACAGTGAGCTCCTACGAGCAGTACTTC. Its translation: CASSSLWTVSSYEQYF.

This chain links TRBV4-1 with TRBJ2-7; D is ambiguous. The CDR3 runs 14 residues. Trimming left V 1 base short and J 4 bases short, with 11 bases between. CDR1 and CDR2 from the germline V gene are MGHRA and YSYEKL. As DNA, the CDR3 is TGCGCCAGCAGCCAAGCTGGCGGCCTTTACGAGCAGTACTTC. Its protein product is CASSQAGGLYEQYF.

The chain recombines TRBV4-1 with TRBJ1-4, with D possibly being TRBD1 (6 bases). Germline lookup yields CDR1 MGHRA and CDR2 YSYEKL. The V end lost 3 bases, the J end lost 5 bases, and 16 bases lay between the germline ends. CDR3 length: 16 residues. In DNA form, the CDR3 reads TGCGCCAGCAGCCACCGTCGACAGGCAGTGAATGAAAAACTGTTTTTT. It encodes CASSHRRQAVNEKLFF.

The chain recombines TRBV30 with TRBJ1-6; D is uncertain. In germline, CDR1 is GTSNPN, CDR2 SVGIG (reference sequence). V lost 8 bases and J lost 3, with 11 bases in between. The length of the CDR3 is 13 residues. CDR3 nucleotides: TGTGCCGGCGGGGTAGGCTATAATTCACCCCTCCACTTT. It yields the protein CAGGVGYNSPLHF.

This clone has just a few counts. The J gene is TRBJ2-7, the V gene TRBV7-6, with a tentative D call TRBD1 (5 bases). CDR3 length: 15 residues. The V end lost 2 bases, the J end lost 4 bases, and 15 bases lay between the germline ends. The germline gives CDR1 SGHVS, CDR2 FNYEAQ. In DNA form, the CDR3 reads TGTGCCAGCAGCTTATATCAGGCAGGGAAATACGAGCAGTACTTC. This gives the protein CASSLYQAGKYEQYF.

The CDR3 DNA follows: TGTGCCACCAGCAGAGGGGTAGCGGCCGAGCAGTACTTC. It encodes CATSRGVAAEQYF. The rearrangement uses TRBV15 and TRBJ2-7; perhaps TRBD2 as D (6 bases). Germline V gene lookup returns CDR1 LNHNV and CDR2 YYDKDF (reference sequence). V was trimmed by 1 base and J by 6 bases, leaving 10 bases between them. CDR3 length equals 13 residues.

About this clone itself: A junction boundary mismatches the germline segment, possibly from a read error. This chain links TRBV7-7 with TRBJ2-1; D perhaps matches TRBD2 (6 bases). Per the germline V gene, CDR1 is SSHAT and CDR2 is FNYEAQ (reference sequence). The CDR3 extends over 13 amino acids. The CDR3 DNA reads TGTGCTAGCAGCTTAGCGTGGGGGGATGAGCAGTTCTTC. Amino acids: CASSLAWGDEQFF. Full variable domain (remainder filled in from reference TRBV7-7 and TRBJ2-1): GAGVSQSPRYKVTKRGQDVTLRCDPISSHATLYWYQQALGQGPEFLTYFNYEAQPDKSGLPSDRFSAERPEGSISTLTIQRTEQRDSAMYRCASSLAWGDEQFFGPGTRLTVL.

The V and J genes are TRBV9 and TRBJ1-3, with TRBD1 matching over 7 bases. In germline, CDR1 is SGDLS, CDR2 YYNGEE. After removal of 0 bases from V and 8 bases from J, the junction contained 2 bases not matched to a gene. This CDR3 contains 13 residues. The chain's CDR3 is CASSVGQGDTIYF. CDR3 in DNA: TGTGCCAGCAGCGTAGGGCAGGGGGACACCATATATTTT.

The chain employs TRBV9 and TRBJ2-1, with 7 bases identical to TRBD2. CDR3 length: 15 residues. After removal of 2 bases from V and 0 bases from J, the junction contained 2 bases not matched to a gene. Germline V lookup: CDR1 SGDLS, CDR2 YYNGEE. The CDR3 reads CASSVRTSSYNEQFF. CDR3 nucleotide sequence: TGTGCCAGCAGCGTGAGGACTAGCTCCTACAATGAGCAGTTCTTC.

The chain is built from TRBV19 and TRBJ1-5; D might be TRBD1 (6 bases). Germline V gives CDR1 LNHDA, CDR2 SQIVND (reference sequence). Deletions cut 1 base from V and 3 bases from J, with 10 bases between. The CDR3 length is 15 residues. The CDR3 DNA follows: TGTGCCAGTAGTATAGGGACAGCCAACAATCAGCCCCAGCATTTT. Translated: CASSIGTANNQPQHF. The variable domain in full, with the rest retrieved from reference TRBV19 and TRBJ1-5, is DGGITQSPKYLFRKEGQNVTLSCEQNLNHDAMYWYRQDPGQGLRLIYYSQIVNDFQKGDIAEGYSVSREKKESFPLTVTSAQKNPTAFYLCASSIGTANNQPQHFGDGTRLSIL.

CDR3 bases: TGCGCCAGCAGCTTGGATTATAGCGGGGGAGGAGATACGCAGTATTTT. It translates to CASSLDYSGGGDTQYF. V gene TRBV5-1 combines with J gene TRBJ2-3; 9 nucleotides align to TRBD2. Germline values: CDR1 SGHRS, CDR2 YFSETQ. The CDR3 sequence is 16 residues long. V shed 0 bases and J 5 bases; nucleotides not matched to a gene: 7.

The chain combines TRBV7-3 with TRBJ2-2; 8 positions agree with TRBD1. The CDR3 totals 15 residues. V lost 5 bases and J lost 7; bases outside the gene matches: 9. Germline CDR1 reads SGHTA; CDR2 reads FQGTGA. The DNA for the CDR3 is TGTGCCAGCAGCCCCGGACAGGGATCTCGCGGGGAGCTGTTTTTT. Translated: CASSPGQGSRGELFF. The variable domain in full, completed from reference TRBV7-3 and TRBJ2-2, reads GAGVSQTPSNKVTEKGKYVELRCDPISGHTALYWYRQSLGQGPEFLIYFQGTGAADDSGLPNDRFFAVRPEGSVSTLKIQRTERGDSAVYLCASSPGQGSRGELFFGEGSRLTVL.

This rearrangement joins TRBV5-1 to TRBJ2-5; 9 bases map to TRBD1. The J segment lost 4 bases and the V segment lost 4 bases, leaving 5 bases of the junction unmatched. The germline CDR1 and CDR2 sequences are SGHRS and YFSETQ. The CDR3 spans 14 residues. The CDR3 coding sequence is TGCGCCAGCAGCCCGGGACAGGGACGAGAGACCCAGTACTTC. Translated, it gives CASSPGQGRETQYF.